These 5 T cell receptor beta chains came from one sample sequenced in a study of shared clonotypes between healthy human individuals. This table comes from immunoSEQ multiplex PCR, and its TCRdb copy is limited to in-frame clones, with some not included. The table records over a million clones, about 84% of them present only once. Input material: memory CD4+ T cells from PBMCs. Subset reported: CD45RA-negative fraction. These receptors originate from a man aged 18-30 years in good health. Some clones in this sample may be carry-over from other donors' samples.

This clone was observed a few times. The V gene is TRBV29-1, the J gene TRBJ1-2; no clear D gene. Germline V gene sequence: CDR1 SQVTM, CDR2 ANQGSEA. Trimming took off 7 bases at V and 8 bases at J, with 23 bases between the two ends. The CDR3 runs to 14 residues. CDR3 nucleotides: TGCAGCGCCACCCCAGCGACAAAGGAACACGGCTACACCTTC. Translating it yields CSATPATKEHGYTF.

This clone was detected only a few times. The chain is built from TRBV29-1 and TRBJ1-1; D not resolved. CDR3 length: 13 amino acids. The V and J ends lost 6 bases and 1 base respectively, with 12 bases between them. CDR1 and CDR2 (germline): SQVTM, ANQGSEA. The CDR3 is CSVTRTENTEAFF. The CDR3 coding sequence is TGCAGCGTGACCCGGACGGAGAACACTGAAGCTTTCTTT.

V is TRBV5-6 and J is TRBJ2-5; TRBD1 matches 9 bases. V was clipped by 4 bases and J by 5 bases; unmatched bases: 9. CDR3 length: 15 residues. The germline CDR1 and CDR2 sequences are SGHDT and YYEEEE. The CDR3, as DNA: TGTGCCAGCAGCCCGGGACAGGGCAGGGAGGAGACCCAGTACTTC. Its protein is CASSPGQGREETQYF.

The chain links TRBV2 to TRBJ2-7; D unclear. V dropped 3 bases and J dropped 0 bases, with 6 bases sitting between them. CDR1 is SNHLY, CDR2 FYNNEI, per germline. The CDR3 has 13 amino acids. In DNA, the CDR3 is TGTGCCAGCAGTGAGCAGTTCTCCTACGAGCAGTACTTC. As protein: CASSEQFSYEQYF.

In the case of this clone: It may be a read error: a sequence one base away is much more abundant. The chain is built from TRBV27 and TRBJ1-2; D gene uncertain. CDR3 size: 13 residues. Germline CDR1 and CDR2: MNHEY and SMNVEV (reference sequence). For the CDR3, the DNA is TGTGCCAGCAGTCCATTCATTAACTATGGCCACACCTTC. Residues: CASSPFINYGHTF.